These 21 T cell receptor beta chains were all obtained from the same sample, sequenced in a study of blood T cells in healthy people across ages. Primed by a sample-barcoded 5' primer and a J-beta primer mix, a second PCR proceeded for about 6 to 11 cycles. TCRdb re-derived calls from the 5' RACE reads in MiXCR, one entry per CDR3 protein. This sample has 600,000 or so distinct CDR3 sequences, with around 50% found just once. The sequenced sample was blood. These receptors came from an elderly man in good health.

This clonotype was seen repeatedly, ten times or more. The V gene is TRBV4-2, the J gene TRBJ2-5; no reliable D call. Germline-derived CDR1 and CDR2 are LGHNA and YNFKEQ. The V gene lost 1 base and the J gene lost 1 base, with 7 bases spanning the gap. This CDR3 region has 14 residues. CDR3 loop: CASSQGDFQETQYF. The CDR3 DNA reads TGTGCCAGCAGCCAAGGGGATTTCCAAGAGACCCAGTACTTC.

This clonotype was counted between two and nine times. The V gene is TRBV28, the J gene TRBJ2-7; D is possibly TRBD1 (5 bases). CDR1 MDHEN and CDR2 SYDVKM come from the germline V gene. The CDR3 is 14 amino acids. V gave up 5 bases and J gave up 5 bases, with 16 bases separating them. The CDR3 reads CASSRSPGSNEQYF. The DNA for the CDR3 is TGTGCCAGCAGTCGAAGTCCAGGGTCCAACGAGCAGTACTTC.

This chain connects TRBV4-1 to TRBJ2-7, with TRBD1 matching 7 bases. Germline values: CDR1 MGHRA, CDR2 YSYEKL. The V gene end was trimmed by 2 bases and the J gene end by 4 bases; junction bases not matched to a gene: 8. This CDR3 region has 15 residues. The CDR3 loop reads CASSQSPGTEYEQYF. The CDR3 nucleotides are TGCGCCAGCAGCCAAAGCCCCGGGACAGAGTACGAGCAGTACTTC.

This clonotype was seen repeatedly, ten times or more. A much larger clonotype is one base distant, so this may be a read error. CDR3: CSVGTSGGAWDEQYF. In nucleotides, the CDR3 is TGCAGCGTTGGGACTAGCGGGGGGGCGTGGGATGAGCAGTACTTC. The rearrangement uses TRBV29-1 and TRBJ2-5, with 15 bases fitting TRBD2. The junction had 11 bases not matched to a gene; V was cut back by 4 bases and J by 11 bases. Germline loops: CDR1 SQVTM, CDR2 ANQGSEA. There are 15 residues in the CDR3.

This clonotype has at least ten counts. This chain links TRBV6-6 with TRBJ1-4; no clear D gene. V was pared by 0 bases and J by 6 bases, with 14 bases between. The CDR3 runs 16 residues. CDR1 is MNHNY and CDR2 is SVGAGI in the germline V gene (reference sequence). Written as DNA, the CDR3 is TGTGCCAGCAGTTACTCTTTTTCCGGTACAGATGAAAAACTGTTTTTT. Translating it yields CASSYSFSGTDEKLFF.

V usage is TRBV6-5 and J usage is TRBJ1-5, with unresolved D. V lost 2 bases and J 2 bases, leaving 10 bases between the germline ends. The germline CDR1 and CDR2 sequences are MNHEY and SVGAGI. The CDR3 runs 15 residues. CDR3 residues: CASSYGPQGNQPQHF. CDR3 bases: TGTGCCAGCAGTTACGGGCCCCAGGGCAATCAGCCCCAGCATTTT.

The CDR3 nucleotides are TGCAGTGCTAGGCATGAGGGAGGCTATGGCTACACCTTC. Its translation: CSARHEGGYGYTF. The J gene is TRBJ1-2, the V gene TRBV20-1; D is unresolved. Germline CDR1 reads DFQATT; CDR2 reads SNEGSKA (reference sequence). Trimming left V 3 bases short and J 4 bases short, with 12 bases between. The CDR3 runs to 13 residues.

Note on this clonotype: A much more abundant neighbour one base away suggests this may be a read error. The V and J genes are TRBV6-5 and TRBJ1-1; tentatively, D is TRBD1 (5 bases). Germline-derived CDR1 and CDR2 are MNHEY and SVGAGI. CDR3 size: 15 residues. V lost 6 bases to trimming and J lost 6 bases, with 20 bases between them. The CDR3 sequence is CASSQGPTPTAEAFF. The CDR3 DNA follows: TGTGCCAGCAGCCAGGGACCCACGCCAACCGCTGAAGCTTTCTTT.

This clonotype was picked up one time. The J gene is TRBJ1-5, the V gene TRBV29-1; D might be TRBD1 (5 bases). The CDR3 totals 16 residues. Trimming cost V 4 bases and J 3 bases, with 19 bases left between them. Per the germline V gene, CDR1 is SQVTM and CDR2 is ANQGSEA. CDR3 DNA: TGCAGCGTTGGGACCTCCCAGGGTAGGGCCAATCAGCCCCAGCATTTT. Protein sequence: CSVGTSQGRANQPQHF.

This clonotype occurred a few times. V gene TRBV20-1 combines with J gene TRBJ2-5; 9 bases match TRBD2. This CDR3 has 15 amino acids. The J segment lost 1 base and the V segment lost 6 bases, leaving 9 bases of the junction unmatched. Germline V gene lookup returns CDR1 DFQATT and CDR2 SNEGSKA (reference sequence). CDR3 sequence reads: CSAKRTSALQETQYF. CDR3 nucleotide sequence: TGCAGTGCAAAGAGGACTAGCGCCCTCCAAGAGACCCAGTACTTC.

This clonotype was counted ten times or more. V and J are TRBV3-1 and TRBJ1-2; 7 bases map to TRBD1. The trim removed 2 bases at V and 2 bases at J, leaving 5 bases unmatched. The CDR3 is made up of 15 amino acids. Germline V gene data show CDR1 as LGHDT and CDR2 as YNNKEL (reference sequence). Here the CDR3 reads CASSQRQGPNYGYTF. In DNA form, the CDR3 reads TGTGCCAGCAGCCAACGACAGGGTCCAAACTATGGCTACACCTTC.

This clonotype has just a few counts. This could be a read error, since a much larger clone is one nucleotide away. V gene TRBV6-5 combines with J gene TRBJ1-6, with D perhaps matching TRBD1 (5 bases). Trimming took off 7 bases at V and 6 bases at J, with 13 bases between the two ends. This CDR3 is built from 14 residues. CDR1 and CDR2 (germline): MNHEY, SVGAGI. Here the CDR3 reads CASTVRGGNSPLHF. As DNA, the CDR3 is TGTGCCAGCACCGTACGGGGGGGTAATTCACCCCTCCACTTT.

The V gene is TRBV29-1, the J gene TRBJ2-3, with unresolved D. V was shortened by 4 bases and J by 3 bases, with 17 bases between the two germline ends. CDR1 SQVTM and CDR2 ANQGSEA come from the germline V gene. The CDR3 has 15 residues. Here the CDR3 DNA reads TGCAGCGTTGCAGTCAGCGCCGAGAGGACAGATACGCAGTATTTT. Encoded protein: CSVAVSAERTDTQYF.

The rearrangement uses TRBV6-5 and TRBJ2-7; 7 bases are shared with TRBD1. The CDR3 runs 15 residues. J was trimmed by 2 bases and V by 8 bases; bases with no gene match: 12. Germline V CDR1 and CDR2: MNHEY, SVGAGI. The CDR3 DNA follows: TGTGCCAGCTACACCGACAGGGCGCTCCCCTACGAGCAGTACTTC. Translated: CASYTDRALPYEQYF.

V usage is TRBV6-5 and J usage is TRBJ1-4, with a tentative D call TRBD1 (5 bases). CDR1 MNHEY and CDR2 SVGAGI come from the germline V gene. V was cut by 0 bases and J by 7 bases, with 6 bases left in between. This CDR3 contains 13 residues. The CDR3 reads CASSYSGREKLFF. Here the CDR3 DNA reads TGTGCCAGCAGTTACTCGGGGCGTGAAAAACTGTTTTTT.

On this clonotype itself: A read error is possible here, since a much larger clone lies one base away. This chain joins TRBV7-9 and TRBJ1-4; D unclear. Germline loops: CDR1 SEHNR, CDR2 FQNEAQ (reference sequence). With 3 bases removed from V and 7 bases from J, the gap between germline ends came to 21 bases. This CDR3 is built from 17 residues. The CDR3 DNA is TGTGCCAGCAGCTTGATGAGCCCAATTGTTAGCGGTGAAAAACTGTTTTTT. This gives the protein CASSLMSPIVSGEKLFF. The variable domain in full, completed from reference TRBV7-9 and TRBJ1-4, reads DTGVSQNPRHKITKRGQNVTFRCDPISEHNRLYWYRQTLGQGPEFLTYFQNEAQLEKSRLLSDRFSAERPKGSFSTLEIQRTEQGDSAMYLCASSLMSPIVSGEKLFFGSGTQLSVL.

This clonotype was counted ten times or more. The rearrangement links TRBV7-9 to TRBJ2-7, with D perhaps being TRBD1 or TRBD2 (5 bases each). The germline V gene has CDR1 SEHNR and CDR2 FQNEAQ (reference sequence). Between the trimmed V and J ends, which lost 4 bases and 4 bases, there was a span of 11 bases. The CDR3 is made up of 13 amino acids. CDR3 sequence (DNA): TGTGCCAGCAGCTCGGGGCAGCTTTACGAGCAGTACTTC. As protein: CASSSGQLYEQYF.

This clonotype occurred a few times. V is TRBV27 and J is TRBJ2-1, with D perhaps given as TRBD1 or TRBD2 (5 bases each). This CDR3 is built from 15 residues. Germline values: CDR1 MNHEY, CDR2 SMNVEV (reference sequence). Trimming removed 2 bases from V and 8 bases from J, with 16 bases in between. The CDR3 loop is CASSLQRGNAHEQFF. The CDR3 DNA sequence: TGTGCCAGCAGTTTACAACGGGGCAACGCCCATGAGCAGTTCTTC.

This clonotype was seen once. The DNA of the CDR3 is TGTGCCAGCAGTTCCTTTCAAACAGGGATCGGTGGCTACACCTTC. Its translation: CASSSFQTGIGGYTF. The chain couples TRBV12-3 or TRBV12-4 to TRBJ1-2; TRBD1 might be the D (6 bases). Trimming took off 4 bases at V and 7 bases at J, with 19 bases between the two ends. This CDR3 is 15 amino acids long.

This clonotype was found a few times. The rearrangement links TRBV12-3 or TRBV12-4 to TRBJ2-1, with 9 bases fitting TRBD1. The V segment lost 6 bases and the J segment 6 bases; nucleotides outside the gene matches: 9. The CDR3 runs to 15 residues. The CDR3 loop is CASSQTGGGSNEQFF. The CDR3, as DNA: TGTGCCAGCAGCCAGACAGGGGGAGGTAGCAATGAGCAGTTCTTC.

Only a few counts were recorded for this clonotype. The chain employs TRBV7-9 and TRBJ2-7; perhaps TRBD1 as D (7 bases). The CDR3 consists of 15 residues. Trimming shortened V by 0 bases and J by 6 bases, and 15 bases separated the two germline ends. Looked up from germline, CDR1 is SEHNR and CDR2 is FQNEAQ (reference sequence). The CDR3 region has the DNA TGTGCCAGCAGCTTAGCGGGCAGGGGGGATCTCGAGCAGTACTTC. It encodes CASSLAGRGDLEQYF.